This T cell receptor (beta chain) was identified during a study of cytomegalovirus exposure and HLA in healthy donors. Findings and limits, study-wide: The investigators catalogued 150 to 200 TCR beta chains as cytomegalovirus-associated.

The germline V gene has CDR1 SGHVS and CDR2 FQNEAQ. Trimming shortened V by 3 bases and J by 10 bases, and 21 bases separated the two germline ends. The CDR3 has 15 residues. PCR involved 60 Vbeta and 13 Jbeta primers. Libraries were prepared by immunoSEQ multiplex PCR; TCRdb keeps only in-frame clonotypes and omits some of them. The sample shows just under 95,000 clones, roughly 73% of them seen only once. Comment on this clone: Its antigen is currently unknown.

V is TRBV7-8 and J is TRBJ1-1; the D gene is possibly TRBD1 (6 bases). The sequenced sample consisted of PBMCs. The clonotype was recovered from a man aged 50-59 years in good health and CMV-seropositive. The CDR3, as DNA: TGTGCCAGCAGCTTCGAGGGGGTGGGGACGGGGCGAGCTTTCTTT. This codes for CASSFEGVGTGRAFF. Using reference TRBV7-8 and TRBJ1-1 for the parts outside the CDR3, the full variable domain is GAGVSQSPRYKVAKRGQDVALRCDPISGHVSLFWYQQALGQGPEFLTYFQNEAQLDKSGLPSDRFFAERPEGSVSTLKIQRTQQEDSAVYLCASSFEGVGTGRAFFGQGTRLTVV.